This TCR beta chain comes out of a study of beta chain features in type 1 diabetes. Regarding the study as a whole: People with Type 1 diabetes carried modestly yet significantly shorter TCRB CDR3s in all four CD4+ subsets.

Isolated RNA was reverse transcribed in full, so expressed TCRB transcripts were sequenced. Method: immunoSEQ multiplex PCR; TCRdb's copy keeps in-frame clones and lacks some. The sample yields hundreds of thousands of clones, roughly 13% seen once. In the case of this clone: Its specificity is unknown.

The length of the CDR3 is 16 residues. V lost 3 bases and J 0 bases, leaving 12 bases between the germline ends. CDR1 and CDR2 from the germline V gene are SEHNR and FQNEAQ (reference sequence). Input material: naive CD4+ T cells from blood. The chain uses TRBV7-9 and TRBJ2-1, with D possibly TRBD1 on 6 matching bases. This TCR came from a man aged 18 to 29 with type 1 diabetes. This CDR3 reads CASSFTGTLSYNEQFF. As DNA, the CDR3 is TGTGCCAGCAGCTTTACCGGGACACTCTCCTACAATGAGCAGTTCTTC.